The sequence of this TCR beta chain was determined in a study of beta chain features in type 1 diabetes. Broader study findings: TCRB CDR3s were moderately but significantly shorter in Type 1 diabetes patients in all four CD4+ subsets. The naive, central memory and Treg TCRB repertoires showed an apparent similarity that was greater among patients than among healthy donors.

Isolated RNA was reverse transcribed in full, so expressed TCRB transcripts were sequenced. The protocol was immunoSEQ multiplex PCR, while the TCRdb copy is restricted to in-frame clones and leaves out a portion. The sample has some 190,000 clones; approximately 8% are singletons. The CDR3 is made up of 12 amino acids. V lost 4 bases to trimming and J lost 8 bases, with 6 bases between them. Germline assignment: CDR1 ENHRY and CDR2 SYGVKD. This clone has just a few counts. Its antigen remains unknown. The material sequenced was central memory CD4+ T cells from blood. This sequence joins TRBV10-3 and TRBJ1-6; possible D gene TRBD1, 6 bases. This sequence originates from a woman aged 40 to 50 with type 1 diabetes. The CDR3 DNA reads as TGTGCCATCAGTGGACAGGATTCACCCCTCCACTTT. Encoded protein: CAISGQDSPLHF.